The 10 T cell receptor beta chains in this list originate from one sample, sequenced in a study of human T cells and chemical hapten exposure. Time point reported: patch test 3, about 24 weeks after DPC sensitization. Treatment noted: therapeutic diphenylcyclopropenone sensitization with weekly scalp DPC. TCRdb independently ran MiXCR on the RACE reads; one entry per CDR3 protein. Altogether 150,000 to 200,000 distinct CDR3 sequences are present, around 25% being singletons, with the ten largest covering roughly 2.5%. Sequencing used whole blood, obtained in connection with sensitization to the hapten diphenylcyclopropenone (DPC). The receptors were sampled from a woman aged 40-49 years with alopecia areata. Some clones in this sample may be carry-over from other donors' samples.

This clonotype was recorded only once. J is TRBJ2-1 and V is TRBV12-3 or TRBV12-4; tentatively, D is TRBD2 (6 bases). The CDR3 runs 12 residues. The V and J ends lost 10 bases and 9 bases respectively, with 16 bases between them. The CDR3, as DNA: TGTGCCACCACCGGGGGAGCTGCTGAGCAGTTCTTC. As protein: CATTGGAAEQFF.

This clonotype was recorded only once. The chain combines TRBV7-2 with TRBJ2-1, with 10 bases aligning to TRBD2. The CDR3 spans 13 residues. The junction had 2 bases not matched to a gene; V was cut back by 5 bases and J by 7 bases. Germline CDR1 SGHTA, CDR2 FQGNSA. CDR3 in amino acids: CASSTTSGNEQFF. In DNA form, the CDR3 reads TGTGCCAGCAGCACGACTAGCGGGAATGAGCAGTTCTTC.

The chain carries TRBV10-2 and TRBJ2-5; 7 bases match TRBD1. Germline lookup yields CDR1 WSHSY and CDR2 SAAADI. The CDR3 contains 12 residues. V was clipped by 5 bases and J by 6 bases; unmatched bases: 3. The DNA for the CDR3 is TGCGCCAGCAGTCAGGGGGTCCAGACCCAGTACTTC. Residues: CASSQGVQTQYF.

Here the CDR3 DNA reads TGTGCCAGCAGCTTAAATCAGGATCCCTCTGGAAACACCATATATTTT. Amino acids: CASSLNQDPSGNTIYF. The rearrangement links TRBV7-3 to TRBJ1-3, with D uncertain. Germline V gives CDR1 SGHTA, CDR2 FQGTGA. V dropped 1 base and J dropped 0 bases, with 10 bases sitting between them. The length of the CDR3 is 16 residues.

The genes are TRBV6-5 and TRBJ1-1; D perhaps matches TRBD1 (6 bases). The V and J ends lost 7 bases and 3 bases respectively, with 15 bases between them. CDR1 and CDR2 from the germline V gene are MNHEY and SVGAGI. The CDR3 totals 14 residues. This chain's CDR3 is CASTLGGGHTEAFF. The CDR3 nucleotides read TGTGCCAGCACTCTCGGCGGGGGGCACACTGAAGCTTTCTTT.

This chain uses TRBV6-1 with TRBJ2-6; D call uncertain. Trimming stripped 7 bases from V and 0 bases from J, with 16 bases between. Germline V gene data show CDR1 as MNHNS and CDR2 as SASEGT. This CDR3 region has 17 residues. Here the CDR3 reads CASIFHLAGSGANVLTF. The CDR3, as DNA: TGTGCCAGCATTTTTCATCTCGCAGGCTCTGGGGCCAACGTCCTGACTTTC.

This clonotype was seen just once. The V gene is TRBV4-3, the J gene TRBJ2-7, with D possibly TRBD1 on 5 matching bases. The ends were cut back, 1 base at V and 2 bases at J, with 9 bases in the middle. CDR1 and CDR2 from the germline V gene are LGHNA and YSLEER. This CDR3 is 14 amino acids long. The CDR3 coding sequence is TGCGCCAGCAGCCAAGGGACATCCCCCTACGAGCAGTACTTC. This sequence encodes CASSQGTSPYEQYF.

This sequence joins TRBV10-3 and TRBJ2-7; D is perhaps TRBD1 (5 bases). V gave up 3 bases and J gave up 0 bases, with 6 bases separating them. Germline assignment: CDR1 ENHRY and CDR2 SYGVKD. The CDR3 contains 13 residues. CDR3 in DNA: TGTGCCATCAGTGACGGACACTCCTACGAGCAGTACTTC. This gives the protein CAISDGHSYEQYF.

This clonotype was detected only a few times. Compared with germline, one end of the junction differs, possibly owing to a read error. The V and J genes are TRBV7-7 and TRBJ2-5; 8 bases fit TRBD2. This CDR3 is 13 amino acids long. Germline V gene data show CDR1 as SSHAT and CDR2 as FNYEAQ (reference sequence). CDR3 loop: CASSLAGSETQYF. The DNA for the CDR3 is TGTGCTAGCAGCTTAGCGGGATCGGAGACCCAGTACTTC.

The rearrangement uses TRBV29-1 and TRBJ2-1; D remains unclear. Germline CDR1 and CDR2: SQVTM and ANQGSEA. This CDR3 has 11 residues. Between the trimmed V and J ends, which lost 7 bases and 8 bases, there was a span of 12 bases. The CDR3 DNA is TGCAGCGGCTCGCAGTGGGATGAGCAGTTCTTC. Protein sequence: CSGSQWDEQFF.